Shown below are 11 T cell receptor beta chains from a single sample sequenced in a study of blood T cell repertoires in COVID-19. Clones were read by immunoSEQ multiplex PCR, and TCRdb kept only the in-frame ones, dropping some. This sample has 210,000 or so clones, with approximately 85% found just once. The specimen sequenced was peripheral blood. The source of these receptors is a man aged 50 or older with COVID-19, enrolled during active disease.

The rearrangement links TRBV3-1 (or the pseudogene TRBV3-2) to TRBJ1-3, with D perhaps matching TRBD1 (6 bases). Germline V gene data show CDR1 as LGHDT and CDR2 as YNNKEL (reference sequence). V was trimmed by 6 bases and J by 0 bases, leaving 12 bases between them. The CDR3 is 15 residues long. CDR3 residues: CASSSRQASGNTIYF. Written as DNA, the CDR3 is TGTGCCAGCAGTTCGAGACAGGCCTCTGGAAACACCATATATTTT.

The gene calls are TRBV29-1 and TRBJ1-5; D unresolved. The CDR3 is 13 residues long. Looked up from germline, CDR1 is SQVTM and CDR2 is ANQGSEA. Trimming shortened V by 4 bases and J by 4 bases, and 11 bases separated the two germline ends. CDR3: CSVGDGGNQPQHF. DNA of the CDR3: TGCAGCGTTGGGGATGGAGGTAATCAGCCCCAGCATTTT.

V is TRBV3-1 (or the pseudogene TRBV3-2) and J is TRBJ1-1, with D maybe TRBD1 (5 bases). Germline V gene sequence: CDR1 LGHDT, CDR2 YNNKEL (reference sequence). The V end was cut by 1 base, the J end by 3 bases, with 12 bases between. The CDR3 runs to 15 residues. The CDR3 loop reads CASSQGDRLYTEAFF. CDR3 DNA sequence: TGTGCCAGCAGCCAAGGAGACAGATTGTACACTGAAGCTTTCTTT.

This chain uses TRBV5-4 with TRBJ2-1; no firm D call. Trimming cost V 7 bases and J 0 bases, with 11 bases left between them. Per germline, CDR1 SGHNT and CDR2 YYREEE (reference sequence). The CDR3 is 14 residues long. CDR3 bases: TGTGCCAGCGCTCGCCCAGGCTCCTACAATGAGCAGTTCTTC. It codes for CASARPGSYNEQFF.

CDR3 DNA sequence: TGCGCCAGCAGCTTGGAGGTGACAGGGGCGCCGGCTTTCTTT. Translation: CASSLEVTGAPAFF. The genes are TRBV5-1 and TRBJ1-1; 8 nucleotides align to TRBD1. The CDR3 consists of 14 residues. After removal of 0 bases from V and 11 bases from J, the junction contained 9 bases not matched to a gene. Germline-derived CDR1 and CDR2 are SGHRS and YFSETQ.

On this clone: Other DNA sequences of this sample code for an identical CDR3. This chain uses TRBV12-3 or TRBV12-4 with TRBJ1-1; the D gene is possibly TRBD1 (5 bases). The germline V and J ends were trimmed by 6 bases and 1 base, with 9 bases remaining between them. The length of the CDR3 is 13 residues. DNA of the CDR3: TGTGCCAGCAGCCTAGGGGCGAACACTGAAGCTTTCTTT. It is translated as CASSLGANTEAFF.

Here the CDR3 DNA reads TGTGCCAGCAGCCACCGATCGGGACAGGGATACAATGAGCAGTTCTTC. Its translation is CASSHRSGQGYNEQFF. The chain couples TRBV7-8 to TRBJ2-1, with 9 bases that match TRBD1. CDR3 length: 16 amino acids. Per germline, CDR1 SGHVS and CDR2 FQNEAQ. With V trimmed by 5 bases and J by 4 bases, 9 bases remained unmatched.

This clone was seen a handful of times. The chain recombines TRBV7-9 with TRBJ2-2; TRBD2 might be the D (6 bases). Germline lookup yields CDR1 SEHNR and CDR2 FQNEAQ (reference sequence). V lost 6 bases and J lost 4, with 6 bases in between. CDR3 length: 12 residues. The CDR3 spells CASRRGTGELFF. The CDR3 nucleotides read TGTGCCAGCAGGCGGGGCACCGGGGAGCTGTTTTTT.

This chain joins TRBV24-1 and TRBJ2-7; 11 bases fit TRBD2. V trimming: 5 bases; J trimming: 6 bases; junction bases outside the gene matches: 5. Germline V lookup: CDR1 KGHDR, CDR2 SFDVKD. The CDR3 totals 14 residues. CDR3 in amino acids: CATSVAGGAGEQYF. The CDR3 region has the DNA TGTGCCACCAGTGTAGCGGGGGGGGCCGGCGAGCAGTACTTC.

The rearrangement links TRBV6-5 to TRBJ1-1, with a weak D call TRBD1 (6 bases). This CDR3 region has 14 residues. Trimming stripped 8 bases from V and 1 base from J, with 14 bases between. Germline CDR1 is MNHEY and CDR2 is SVGAGI. This CDR3 reads CASHFDRRNTEAFF. The CDR3 nucleotides are TGTGCCAGCCATTTTGACAGGAGGAACACTGAAGCTTTCTTT.

This sequence joins TRBV3-1 (or the pseudogene TRBV3-2) and TRBJ2-7, with TRBD2 identical over 13 bases. The CDR3 loop spans 16 amino acids. J was trimmed by 4 bases and V by 4 bases; bases with no gene match: 7. Looked up from germline, CDR1 is LGHDT and CDR2 is YNNKEL (reference sequence). The CDR3 spells CASSRGGLAGVYEQYF. The DNA of the CDR3 is TGTGCCAGCAGCCGGGGAGGACTAGCGGGGGTTTACGAGCAGTACTTC.